This note documents a single T cell receptor beta chain sequence. This clonotype was seen at least ten times. Which antigen it targets is not known. No base qualities exist here, and no much larger clone lies one base off it. The TCR beta CDR3 regions were amplified from the RNA transcripts. A first-round RT-PCR of the TCR CDR3 used the HTBI primer set with the Qiagen OneStep RT-PCR kit. Libraries were constructed in a second round of multiplex PCR, after which size selection and purification were carried out. Libraries were sequenced paired-end with 100 bp reads on an Illumina HiSeq2000. The paper's processing steps were these. SOAPnuke was used to process the raw data, throwing out any read that contained adapters or uncalled bases, had a mean Phred below 15, or lacked an exact constant-primer or identifier match. COPE v1.2.5 was used to merge high-quality paired reads, and clonotypes were defined as unique nucleotide sequences. MiTCR v1.1 was used to align the clonotypes against IMGT TRBV, TRBD and TRBJ reference segments. Analysis was restricted to V-J combinations with a frequency above 0.0001, which covered roughly 99% of repertoires. The TCS score was defined as the ratio of F50 (clonal expansion) to E x V (chaos), calculated using BLOSUM62-based TCRdist between CDR3 peptides within each V-J. Welch's t-statistics and random forest reduced roughly 530 V-J features to about 13, which were used in a naive Bayes classifier (R e1071). TCRdb applied fastp at Q25 and MiXCR to the public reads, then kept only in-frame beta chains. CDR3 protein sequences are deduplicated, and each keeps its most common genes and DNA. The authors' filters were not applied to this entry. Present in this sample are about 690,000 distinct CDR3 sequences, roughly a sixth of which were seen just once. The ten largest clones add up to around 16% of the sample.

The CDR3 contains 13 residues, cysteine and phenylalanine counted. Of all the DNA, just the CDR3 is kept, 39 bases in frame from base 1. Trimming costs V 5 bases and J 5 bases, and their ends lie 12 bases apart. According to the germline V gene (reference sequence), CDR1 reads MNHEY and CDR2 reads SMNVEV. Stable Graves' hyperthyroidism was defined as no progression to ophthalmopathy during 18 months of follow-up. Hyperthyroidism patients were aged 18 to 65 years and newly diagnosed, with disease duration of less than 2 months. Any patient with an uncontrolled infection, another autoimmune disease, pregnancy or lactation was excluded. Diagnoses were based on clinical symptoms, serum thyroxine and TRAb, thyroid ultrasound and orbital computed tomography. PBMCs were isolated from approximately 10 ml of fresh peripheral blood by Ficoll-Paque density gradient centrifugation. Total RNA was extracted using Trizol reagent, and RNA quality was assessed on an Agilent 2100 Bioanalyzer.

The source of the sample is a study of T cells in Graves' hyperthyroidism and ophthalmopathy (dated by TCRdb to about 2019). Notes on the research overall: Peripheral blood samples were taken at the time of initial diagnosis, prior to any treatment. To identify distinguishing TCR V-J signatures, a discovery cohort of around 100 patients was used, comprising 43 with Graves' ophthalmopathy and around 57 with stable Graves' hyperthyroidism. Prospective prediction of ophthalmopathy was tested in an independent validation cohort consisting of 18 hyperthyroidism patients and about 17 patients who later progressed to ophthalmopathy. The 75 to 100 discovery patients were divided at random into training and test sets in a 7:3 ratio. In several Graves' hyperthyroidism patients, the study also compared T-cell repertoires from thyroid tissue with T-cell repertoires from blood. After blood sampling, hyperthyroidism patients were treated with methimazole at a starting dose of 30 mg daily, and ophthalmopathy patients were treated with high-dose intravenous methylprednisolone. According to the paper, TCR Vbeta CDR3 sequencing was carried out on approximately 140 peripheral blood samples, which came from 40 to 45 ophthalmopathy, approximately 78 hyperthyroidism and roughly 17 progressor patients. General conclusions and limits of the study: In validation, the model predicted progression to ophthalmopathy a median of roughly 6.1 months before onset, with approximately 71% sensitivity and more than 72% specificity. Most expanded thyroid clonotypes (frequency above 0.001) were also found in blood, which suggests that blood repertoires may mirror thyroid immune responses. Ophthalmopathy was separated from stable hyperthyroidism by a 13 V-J signature model, with about 86% sensitivity and just over 81% specificity obtained in cross-validation and 80%/75% obtained in testing. Sample size was not statistically predetermined, and investigators were not blinded to group allocation.

The sequencing sample was made of blood. The V and J genes are TRBV27 and TRBJ1-1; the D gene identity is not certain. This clonotype originated in a man aged 45-60 years with Graves' hyperthyroidism. The nucleotide sequence is TGTGCCAGCAGTCCCTTAGTATCTACTGAAGCTTTCTTT. Protein translation: CASSPLVSTEAFF.